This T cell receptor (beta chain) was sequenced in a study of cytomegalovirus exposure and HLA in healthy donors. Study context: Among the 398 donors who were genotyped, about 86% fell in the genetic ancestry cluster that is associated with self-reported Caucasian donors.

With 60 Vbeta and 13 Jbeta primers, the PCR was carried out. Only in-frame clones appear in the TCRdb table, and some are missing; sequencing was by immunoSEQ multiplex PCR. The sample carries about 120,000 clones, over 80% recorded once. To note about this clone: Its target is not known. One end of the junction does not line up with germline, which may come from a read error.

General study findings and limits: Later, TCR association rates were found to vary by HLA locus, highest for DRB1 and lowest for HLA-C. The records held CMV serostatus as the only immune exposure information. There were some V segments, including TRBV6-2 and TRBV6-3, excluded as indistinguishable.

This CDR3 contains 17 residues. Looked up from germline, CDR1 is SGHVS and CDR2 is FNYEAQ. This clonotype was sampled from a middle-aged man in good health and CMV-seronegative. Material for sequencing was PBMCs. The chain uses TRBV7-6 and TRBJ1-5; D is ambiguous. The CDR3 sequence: CASGLGPGGNSNQPQHF. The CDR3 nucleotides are TGTGCCAGCGGCTTAGGGCCCGGAGGGAATAGCAATCAGCCCCAGCATTTT.